This T cell receptor (beta chain) was profiled in a study of chemoradiotherapy in HPV16-positive cancers. Repertoires were sampled repeatedly during chemoradiotherapy. The table came from immunoSEQ multiplex PCR; TCRdb's copy has only in-frame clones and leaves some out. The data hold fewer than 20,000 clones, with more than 80% observed a single time. This clonotype was obtained from a human donor with HPV-associated anogenital cancer. Sequences were derived from blood, sampled from a patient who underwent chemoradiotherapy.

CDR3 loop: CASSPAQGWGTEAFF. Here the CDR3 DNA reads TGCGCCAGCAGCCCCGCACAGGGCTGGGGCACTGAAGCTTTCTTT. This chain uses TRBV5-1 with TRBJ1-1, with D possibly matching TRBD1 (6 bases). The CDR3 extends over 15 amino acids. Trimming shortened V by 4 bases and J by 4 bases, and 17 bases separated the two germline ends. Germline assignment: CDR1 SGHRS and CDR2 YFSETQ.